Below, one T cell receptor (beta chain) is given with its context. The data are from a study of blood T cell repertoires in COVID-19. Study-level background: Both acute and convalescent COVID-19 samples were obtained from the United States, Italy and Spain. T cells, B-cell-depleted T cells, or PBMCs provided the cDNA or gDNA that served as material.

As originally analysed: Estimates of nucleated cell counts were drawn from the amplification of reference gene primers. Sequencing was performed with immunoSEQ multiplex PCR; in TCRdb, only in-frame clones are kept and a portion is missing. V, J and clone size derive from that table, while D and trimming were established from the DNA sequence. The sample contains about 74,000 clones, less than 85% of which appear only once. The sample was peripheral blood. The origin of this receptor is a human donor in a cohort sampled during active COVID-19.

CDR3 nucleotide sequence: TGTGCCAGCAGCGCCGGGACAGATTATTCACCCCTCCACTTT. Translating it yields CASSAGTDYSPLHF. The J gene is TRBJ1-6, the V gene TRBV5-4; 7 bases match TRBD1. After removal of 4 bases from V and 8 bases from J, the junction contained 6 bases not matched to a gene. CDR1 is SGHNT, CDR2 YYREEE, per germline (reference sequence). This CDR3 has 14 amino acids.